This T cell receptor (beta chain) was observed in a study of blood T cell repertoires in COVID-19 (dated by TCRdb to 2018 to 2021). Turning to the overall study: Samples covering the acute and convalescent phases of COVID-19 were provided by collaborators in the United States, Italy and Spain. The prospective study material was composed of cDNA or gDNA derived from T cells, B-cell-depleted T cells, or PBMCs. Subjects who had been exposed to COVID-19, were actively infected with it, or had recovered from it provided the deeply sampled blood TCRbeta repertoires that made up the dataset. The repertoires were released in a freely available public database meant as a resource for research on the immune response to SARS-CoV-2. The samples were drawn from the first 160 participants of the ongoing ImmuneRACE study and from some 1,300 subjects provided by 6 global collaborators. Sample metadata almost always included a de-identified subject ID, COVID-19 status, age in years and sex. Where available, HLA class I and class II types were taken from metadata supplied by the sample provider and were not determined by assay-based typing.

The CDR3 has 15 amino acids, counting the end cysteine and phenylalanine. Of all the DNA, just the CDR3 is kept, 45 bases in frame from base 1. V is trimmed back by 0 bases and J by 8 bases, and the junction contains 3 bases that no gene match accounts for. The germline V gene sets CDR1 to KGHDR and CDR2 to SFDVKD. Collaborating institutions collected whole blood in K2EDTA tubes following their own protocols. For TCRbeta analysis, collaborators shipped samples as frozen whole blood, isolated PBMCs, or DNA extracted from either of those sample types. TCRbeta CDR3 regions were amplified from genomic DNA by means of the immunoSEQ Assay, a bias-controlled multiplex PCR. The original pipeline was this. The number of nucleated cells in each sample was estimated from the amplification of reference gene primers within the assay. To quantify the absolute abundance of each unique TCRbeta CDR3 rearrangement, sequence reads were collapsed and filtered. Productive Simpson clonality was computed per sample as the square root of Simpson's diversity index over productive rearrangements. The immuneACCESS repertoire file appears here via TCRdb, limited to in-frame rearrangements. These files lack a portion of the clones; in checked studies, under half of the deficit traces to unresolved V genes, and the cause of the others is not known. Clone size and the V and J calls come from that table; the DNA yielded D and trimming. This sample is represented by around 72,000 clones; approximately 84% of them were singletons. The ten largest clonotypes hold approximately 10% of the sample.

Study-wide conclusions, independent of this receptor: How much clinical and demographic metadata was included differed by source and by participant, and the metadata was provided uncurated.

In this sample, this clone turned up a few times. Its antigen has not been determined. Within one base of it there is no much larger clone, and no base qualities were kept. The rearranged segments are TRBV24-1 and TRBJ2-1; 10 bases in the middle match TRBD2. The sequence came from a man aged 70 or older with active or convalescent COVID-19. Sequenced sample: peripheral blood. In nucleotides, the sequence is TGTGCCACCAGTGATTTGCTAGCGGGAGTTTATGAGCAGTTCTTC. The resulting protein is CATSDLLAGVYEQFF.